A selection of T cell receptor beta chains follows, all from one sample in a study of blood T cell repertoires in COVID-19. Produced via immunoSEQ multiplex PCR; TCRdb's table is partial and in-frame only. The sample comprises 110,000 to 150,000 clones, about nine tenths of which are singletons, and around 4.2% rests with the top ten. The specimen was PBMCs or T cells enriched from blood (not recorded which). The receptors stem from a man aged 50 or older who had recovered from COVID-19. CDR3s include the opening cysteine and the closing phenylalanine or tryptophan. Fields, in order: clone size, V gene, J gene, D gene, CDR3 DNA, CDR3 protein. D genes are given only for firm matches. The size of a clone is reported for some rows only, either as once, few or many, or as a class for expanded clones.

-,TRBV28,TRBJ1-2,-,TGTGCCAGCAGTTTGACAGAGAACTATGGCTACACCTTC,CASSLTENYGYTF
-,TRBV28,TRBJ1-5,-,TGTGCCAGCAGTTTGTTACAGGTCAATCAGCCCCAGCATTTT,CASSLLQVNQPQHF
-,TRBV18,TRBJ1-3,-,TGTGCCAGCTCACCCCAGGGAAACACCATATATTTT,CASSPQGNTIYF
-,TRBV4-3,TRBJ1-2,-,TGCGCCAGCAGCCAAGACCACAGAAATTTTAACTATGGCTACACCTTC,CASSQDHRNFNYGYTF
-,TRBV7-2,TRBJ2-3,TRBD2,TGTGCCAGCAGCTTAGGGGGACTAGCAGCAGATACGCAGTATTTT,CASSLGGLAADTQYF
-,TRBV2,TRBJ1-6,-,TGTGCCAGCCGGAAGGGGTGGCCCCTCGTCGGACCCCTCCACTTT,CASRKGWPLVGPLHF
-,TRBV28,TRBJ1-5,TRBD1,TGTGCCAGCAGGTGGACAGGCGGTCAGCCCCAGCATTTT,CASRWTGGQPQHF
-,TRBV19,TRBJ1-2,-,TGTGCCAGTAGTGCACAGGGCGGCTACACCTTC,CASSAQGGYTF
-,TRBV7-2,TRBJ2-1,-,TGTGCCAGCAGCTCCCGCCGTGGTGAGGCGGAGTTCTTC,CASSSRRGEAEFF
few,TRBV10-3,TRBJ2-5,TRBD2,TGTGCCATCAGTGAGGAAAGGATAAGCGGGGGACCCAAAGAGACCCAGTACTTC,CAISEERISGGPKETQYF
-,TRBV5-4,TRBJ1-3,-,TGTGCCAGCAGCTTGGCGGGACATTACTCTGGAAACACCATATATTTT,CASSLAGHYSGNTIYF
few,TRBV27,TRBJ2-3,TRBD1,TGTGCCAGCAGTTTTAGGGACAGCTACGATACGCAGTATTTT,CASSFRDSYDTQYF
-,TRBV18,TRBJ1-1,TRBD1,TGTGCCAGCTCAGGCTCCAACGGACAGGGTCGGGGCACTGAAGCTTTCTTT,CASSGSNGQGRGTEAFF
-,TRBV28,TRBJ2-7,-,TGTGCCAGCAGGGGGTTTGGGGGGTCCTACGAGCAGTACTTC,CASRGFGGSYEQYF
-,TRBV18,TRBJ2-5,TRBD1,TGTGCCAGCTCACCATCGTCCGGGACAGGGTACCAAGAGACCCAGTACTTC,CASSPSSGTGYQETQYF
-,TRBV6-5,TRBJ1-2,TRBD1,TGTGCCAGCAGACGGACAGGGAACTATGGCTACACCTTC,CASRRTGNYGYTF
-,TRBV9,TRBJ2-3,TRBD1,TGTGCCAGCAGCTTCGACAGGGGCCCAGATACGCAGTATTTT,CASSFDRGPDTQYF